This T cell receptor beta chain was captured in a study of CD8 T cells in Susac syndrome. Notes on the study in general: Acknowledgment was made by the study that its TCR sequencing and HLA analysis involved a relatively small number of individuals.

The junction had 7 bases not matched to a gene; V was cut back by 3 bases and J by 0 bases. The CDR3 extends over 15 amino acids. In germline, CDR1 is GTSNPN, CDR2 SVGIG (reference sequence). Reverse transcription used about 0.45 to 1 ug RNA and random hexamers. Amplification of TCR beta CDR3 by immunoSEQ multiplex PCR spanned 54 Vbeta and 13 Jbeta. TCRdb passed the immunoSEQ multiplex PCR reads through MiXCR, listing each CDR3 protein once. Among about 150,000 distinct CDR3 sequences, approximately 94% were seen once, and the ten largest hold just over 0.2%. CD8+ and CD4+ T cells were negatively isolated; TEMRA cells were FACS-enriched. Concerning this clonotype: Its cognate antigen is unknown.

The chain has TRBV30 and TRBJ2-7, with TRBD1 matching 8 bases. This receptor was taken from a human donor with multiple sclerosis. The specimen sequenced was CD8+ T cells from PBMCs. The CDR3 coding sequence is TGTGCCTGGAGCCCCTTCGGGACAGGCTCCTACGAGCAGTACTTC. It is translated as CAWSPFGTGSYEQYF.